These 8 T cell receptor beta chains were all obtained from the same sample, sequenced in a study of T cell repertoires in cytomegalovirus infection. MiXCR, run by TCRdb on the reads, gives a single entry per CDR3 protein. The sample contains roughly 310,000 distinct CDR3 sequences, roughly 17% of which appear only once. Sequenced: PBMCs. The receptors here all came from a human donor in good health (CMV status not recorded). Some clones in this sample may be carry-over from other donors' samples.

V gene TRBV5-1 combines with J gene TRBJ1-1; D remains ambiguous. The V gene's germline CDR1 is SGHRS and CDR2 YFSETQ. The CDR3 has 13 amino acids. The ends were cut back, 0 bases at V and 5 bases at J, with 8 bases in the middle. The DNA for the CDR3 is TGCGCCAGCAGCTTGGGAGGGCCAACTGAAGCTTTCTTT. As protein: CASSLGGPTEAFF.

This clonotype was seen ten or more times. V usage is TRBV7-2 and J usage is TRBJ2-7; possibly TRBD1 or TRBD2 for D (6 bases each). The CDR3 is made up of 15 amino acids. Germline V lookup: CDR1 SGHTA, CDR2 FQGNSA. Between the trimmed V and J ends, which lost 2 bases and 2 bases, there was a span of 13 bases. In DNA, the CDR3 is TGTGCCAGCAGCTTAATTAGGGGGGCGACCTACGAGCAGTACTTC. It translates to CASSLIRGATYEQYF.

This clonotype was seen a few times. The chain carries TRBV2 and TRBJ2-2; D possibly uses TRBD1 or TRBD2 (5 bases each). The CDR3 covers 15 residues. The germline gives CDR1 SNHLY, CDR2 FYNNEI. The V end lost 3 bases, the J end lost 0 bases, and 8 bases lay between the germline ends. The CDR3 is CASSEWGPNTGELFF. The CDR3 DNA follows: TGTGCCAGCAGTGAGTGGGGACCGAACACCGGGGAGCTGTTTTTT.

There are a few counts of this clonotype. V is TRBV5-6 and J is TRBJ1-2; no firm D call. The germline V gene has CDR1 SGHDT and CDR2 YYEEEE. The CDR3 consists of 14 residues. V was clipped by 3 bases and J by 3 bases, with 12 bases between them. The CDR3 region has the DNA TGTGCCAGCAGCTCCCAAACTATGGACTATGGCTACACCTTC. Amino acids: CASSSQTMDYGYTF.

This sequence joins TRBV2 and TRBJ1-3; tentative D call: TRBD1 (5 bases). Germline V CDR1 and CDR2: SNHLY, FYNNEI. V was shortened by 8 bases and J by 2 bases, with 19 bases between the two germline ends. The CDR3 contains 16 residues. The CDR3 reads CASARQGLRAGNTIYF. CDR3 DNA sequence: TGTGCCAGCGCCCGCCAGGGCCTAAGGGCTGGAAACACCATATATTTT.

This clonotype was seen a few times. This rearrangement joins TRBV7-9 to TRBJ2-5; D possibly uses TRBD1 or TRBD2 (5 bases each). Trimming cost V 1 base and J 1 base, with 13 bases left between them. Germline V gene lookup returns CDR1 SEHNR and CDR2 FQNEAQ (reference sequence). The length of the CDR3 is 16 residues. CDR3 in DNA: TGTGCCAGCAGCTTAGGGGGGACCCCGCGCCAAGAGACCCAGTACTTC. Protein: CASSLGGTPRQETQYF.

In its sample, this clonotype was seen a few times. The V gene is TRBV25-1, the J gene TRBJ1-1; no clear D gene. Trimming shortened V by 1 base and J by 1 base, and 10 bases separated the two germline ends. CDR3 length: 15 residues. Germline assignment: CDR1 MGHDK and CDR2 SYGVNS. CDR3 nucleotides: TGTGCCAGCAGTGAATTACTGGGAAAGAACACTGAAGCTTTCTTT. Translating it yields CASSELLGKNTEAFF.

This clonotype was counted once. CDR3 nucleotide sequence: TGTGCCAGCAGCCCGGACTCTCAAAAACTGTTTTTT. It translates to CASSPDSQKLFF. V and J are TRBV12-3 or TRBV12-4 and TRBJ1-4; D remains ambiguous. Trimming took 6 bases from V and 9 from J, leaving 11 bases between them. This CDR3 region has 12 residues.